Shown below are 16 T cell receptor beta chains from a single sample sequenced in a study of beta chain features in type 1 diabetes. Study observations and caveats: The study found moderately but significantly shorter TCRB CDR3s in all four CD4+ subsets of Type 1 diabetes patients.

These receptors' targets are unknown. Expressed TCRB transcripts got sequenced, as all isolated RNA was reverse transcribed. Libraries were prepared by immunoSEQ multiplex PCR; TCRdb keeps only in-frame clonotypes and omits some of them. The top ten hold around 0.012% of the sample, which has roughly 240,000 clones, about 24% seen once. The sample taken for sequencing was naive CD4+ T cells from blood. All receptors come from a woman aged 25 to 45 with type 1 diabetes.

This clone was counted only a few times. The rearrangement uses TRBV5-1 and TRBJ2-1; D possibly corresponds to TRBD2 (6 bases). Trimming took off 4 bases at V and 0 bases at J, with 17 bases between the two ends. The CDR3 is 17 residues long. CDR1 and CDR2 (germline): SGHRS, YFSETQ. CDR3 nucleotides: TGCGCCAGCAGCCAGGGACTTTTTACCCACTCCTACAATGAGCAGTTCTTC. As protein: CASSQGLFTHSYNEQFF.

This clone has a handful of counts. The chain recombines TRBV7-3 with TRBJ1-1; TRBD1 might be the D (6 bases). The CDR3 length is 15 residues. V was shortened by 5 bases and J by 4 bases, with 17 bases between the two germline ends. CDR1 and CDR2 from the germline V gene are SGHTA and FQGTGA. CDR3 DNA: TGTGCCAGCAGCGACGGTGGGGGCCTGGTCACTGAAGCTTTCTTT. Amino acids: CASSDGGGLVTEAFF.

The V call is TRBV5-1, the J call TRBJ2-5, with TRBD1 matching over 8 bases. V trimming: 4 bases; J trimming: 5 bases; junction bases outside the gene matches: 10. The CDR3 is 15 residues long. CDR1 is SGHRS and CDR2 is YFSETQ in the germline V gene. Here the CDR3 reads CASSVDRGLGETQYF. CDR3 in DNA: TGCGCCAGCAGCGTCGACAGGGGTCTGGGGGAGACCCAGTACTTC. The entire variable domain, with the rest obtained from reference TRBV5-1 and TRBJ2-5, is as follows: KAGVTQTPRYLIKTRGQQVTLSCSPISGHRSVSWYQQTPGQGLQFLFEYFSETQRNKGNFPGRFSGRQFSNSRSEMNVSTLELGDSALYLCASSVDRGLGETQYFGPGTRLLVL.

In its sample, this clone was seen a few times. CDR3 nucleotides: TGTGCCAGCATAGGGGTACAGGGCAGCTATGGCTACACCTTC. It codes for CASIGVQGSYGYTF. The V gene is TRBV2, the J gene TRBJ1-2; TRBD1 might be the D (6 bases). CDR1 is SNHLY, CDR2 FYNNEI, per germline. CDR3 size: 14 residues. V shed 7 bases and J shed 4 bases, with 16 bases lying between them.

This clone was recorded a few times. J is TRBJ2-1 and V is TRBV27; unclear D gene. Trimming cost V 2 bases and J 3 bases, with 8 bases left between them. Germline V CDR1 and CDR2: MNHEY, SMNVEV (reference sequence). The CDR3 runs to 14 residues. Here the CDR3 reads CASSLPGNYNEQFF. For the CDR3, the DNA is TGTGCCAGCAGTTTACCGGGTAACTACAATGAGCAGTTCTTC.

This clone turned up a few times. The gene calls are TRBV29-1 and TRBJ2-7, with 10 bases aligning to TRBD2. The germline V gene has CDR1 SQVTM and CDR2 ANQGSEA. This CDR3 region has 13 residues. The trim removed 7 bases at V and 7 bases at J, leaving 10 bases unmatched. The CDR3: CSGLLAGLREQYF. The CDR3 DNA follows: TGCAGCGGCCTACTAGCGGGACTGCGGGAGCAGTACTTC.

In this sample, this clone turned up a few times. J is TRBJ2-3 and V is TRBV7-3; a weak D match, TRBD2 (7 bases). Per the germline V gene, CDR1 is SGHTA and CDR2 is FQGTGA. The ends were cut back, 5 bases at V and 4 bases at J, with 25 bases in the middle. The CDR3 length is 18 residues. DNA for the CDR3: TGTGCCAGCAGCCCGCTAGGGGGAGGGCCTACATTTGCAGATACGCAGTATTTT. This encodes CASSPLGGGPTFADTQYF.

CDR3 region: CASSQDGGTYGYTF. For the CDR3, the DNA is TGCGCCAGCAGCCAAGATGGGGGGACCTATGGCTACACCTTC. The chain has TRBV4-1 and TRBJ1-2; TRBD1 is a possible D gene (5 bases). The CDR3 loop spans 14 amino acids. The V gene lost 0 bases and the J gene lost 4 bases, with 9 bases spanning the gap. From germline, CDR1 is MGHRA and CDR2 YSYEKL.

This clone was seen a few times. The chain employs TRBV30 and TRBJ2-5; 7 bases match TRBD2. The ends lost 0 bases at V and 0 bases at J; junction bases unmatched: 4. CDR1 is GTSNPN and CDR2 is SVGIG in the germline V gene (reference sequence). This CDR3 spans 15 amino acids. The CDR3 region is CAWSVAGTNQETQYF. As DNA, the CDR3 is TGTGCCTGGAGTGTGGCAGGGACTAACCAAGAGACCCAGTACTTC.

This clone was observed a few times. The genes are TRBV6-1 and TRBJ1-1; D is possibly TRBD1 (6 bases). The germline V gene has CDR1 MNHNS and CDR2 SASEGT. The CDR3 runs 13 residues. The V gene lost 3 bases and the J gene lost 3 bases, with 8 bases spanning the gap. CDR3 DNA sequence: TGTGCCAGCAGTGAGACAGGCCACACTGAAGCTTTCTTT. It codes for CASSETGHTEAFF.

This clone was seen a handful of times. This rearrangement joins TRBV6-5 to TRBJ2-1; D not resolved. Germline CDR1 MNHEY, CDR2 SVGAGI. This CDR3 contains 11 residues. V was clipped by 6 bases and J by 10 bases, with 10 bases between them. The CDR3 protein is CASRSPREQFF. In DNA form, the CDR3 reads TGTGCCAGCAGGAGTCCGCGGGAGCAGTTCTTC.

The V gene is TRBV5-4, the J gene TRBJ2-1, with 10 bases matching TRBD2. V lost 4 bases and J lost 6; bases outside the gene matches: 7. The CDR3 is 15 residues long. Germline V lookup: CDR1 SGHNT, CDR2 YYREEE (reference sequence). The CDR3 DNA follows: TGTGCCAGCAGCCCCCCTAGCGGGAGTTTCAATGAGCAGTTCTTC. Its translation is CASSPPSGSFNEQFF.

This clone was seen a few times. The CDR3 DNA follows: TGTGCCAGCAGCCCTGGTACGGGAGCTGGCGAGCAGTACTTC. The encoded protein is CASSPGTGAGEQYF. The V and J genes are TRBV5-4 and TRBJ2-7, with D maybe TRBD2 (6 bases). CDR3 size: 14 residues. Germline V gene lookup returns CDR1 SGHNT and CDR2 YYREEE (reference sequence). V lost 4 bases, J lost 6 bases, and 17 bases lay in between.

The rearrangement uses TRBV7-8 and TRBJ2-2; weak D call: TRBD2 (5 bases). CDR1 and CDR2 from the germline V gene are SGHVS and FQNEAQ. Deletions cut 5 bases from V and 3 bases from J, with 13 bases between. The CDR3 consists of 15 residues. The CDR3 DNA sequence: TGTGCCAGCAGCACCGGGGTAGCTCACACCGGGGAGCTGTTTTTT. This encodes CASSTGVAHTGELFF.

The chain combines TRBV4-1 with TRBJ1-2, with a possible D match to TRBD1 (6 bases). The CDR3 consists of 16 residues. The V gene lost 1 base and the J gene lost 7 bases, with 19 bases spanning the gap. Germline loops: CDR1 MGHRA, CDR2 YSYEKL. The CDR3 region is CASSQGPLGAHRGYTF. The DNA for the CDR3 is TGCGCCAGCAGCCAAGGGCCTTTGGGGGCGCATCGTGGCTACACCTTC.

The chain couples TRBV29-1 to TRBJ2-3, with D perhaps matching TRBD2 (5 bases). This CDR3 is 13 amino acids long. CDR1 is SQVTM, CDR2 ANQGSEA, per germline. Trimming cost V 3 bases and J 6 bases, with 13 bases left between them. Here the CDR3 reads CSVDSGFIDTQYF. The DNA for the CDR3 is TGCAGCGTTGACAGCGGCTTTATCGATACGCAGTATTTT.